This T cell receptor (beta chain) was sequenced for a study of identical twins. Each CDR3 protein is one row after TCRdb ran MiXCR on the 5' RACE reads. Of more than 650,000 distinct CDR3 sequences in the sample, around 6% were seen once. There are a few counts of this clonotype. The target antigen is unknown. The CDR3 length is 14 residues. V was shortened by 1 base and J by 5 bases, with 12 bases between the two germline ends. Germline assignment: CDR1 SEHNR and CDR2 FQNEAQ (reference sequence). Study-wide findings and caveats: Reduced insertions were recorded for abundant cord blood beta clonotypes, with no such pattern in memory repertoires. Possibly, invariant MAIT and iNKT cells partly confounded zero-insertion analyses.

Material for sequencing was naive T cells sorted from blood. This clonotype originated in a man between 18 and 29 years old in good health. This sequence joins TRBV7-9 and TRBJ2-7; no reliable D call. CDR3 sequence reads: CASSLGPLIDEQYF. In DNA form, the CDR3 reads TGTGCCAGCAGCTTAGGGCCCCTAATCGACGAGCAGTACTTC.